The T cell receptor beta chain described here comes from a study of long-term antiretroviral therapy in people with HIV. Regarding the study as a whole: HIV repertoires had narrower CDR3 length ranges than controls.

Trimming took 3 bases from V and 8 from J, leaving 5 bases between them. Germline V gene data show CDR1 as SGDLS and CDR2 as YYNGEE. CDR3 size: 10 residues. The assay, immunoSEQ v3.0, was run at survey level. Profiled with immunoSEQ multiplex PCR; TCRdb holds only in-frame clones, not every one. The repertoire includes about 22,000 clones, 86% of them detected once, and almost 7.5% sits in the top ten. As to this clone: Antigen specificity is unknown.

The chain is built from TRBV9 and TRBJ1-2; D call uncertain. This sample comprised unsorted PBMCs, obtained 1.8 years before starting antiretroviral therapy. This TCR derives from a young woman with HIV. CDR3 in amino acids: CASSGGGYTF. DNA of the CDR3: TGTGCCAGCAGCGGAGGGGGCTACACCTTC.